The 9 T cell receptor beta chains reported below all come from one sample, sequenced in a study of CD8+ T cells in alopecia areata. The treatment: oral pan-JAK inhibitor, 5-10 mg twice daily. Following RNA extraction, reverse transcription yielded cDNA that acted as the sequencing template. Generated by immunoSEQ multiplex PCR, the TCRdb table keeps only in-frame clones and is missing some. The table lists 150,000 to 200,000 clones, around 60% of them singletons, with approximately 15% in the top ten. This specimen was CD4+ T cells sorted from blood, taken at week 24, from a patient treated with tofacitinib. The receptor source for this set is a human donor with alopecia areata.

The chain links TRBV30 to TRBJ1-1; the match to TRBD1 covers 12 bases. Germline assignment: CDR1 GTSNPN and CDR2 SVGIG (reference sequence). The CDR3 runs to 14 residues. With 5 bases clipped from V and 6 bases from J, the junction kept 7 bases outside the gene matches. The CDR3 DNA follows: TGTGCCTGGGCGTGGGGACAGGGGGCCTCTGAAGCTTTCTTT. It encodes CAWAWGQGASEAFF.

The V call is TRBV25-1, the J call TRBJ2-3; D is unresolved. V gave up 8 bases and J gave up 0 bases, with 6 bases separating them. Germline CDR1 is MGHDK and CDR2 is SYGVNS. This CDR3 has 12 amino acids. CDR3 region: CASRSSTDTQYF. The CDR3 nucleotides read TGTGCCAGCCGTTCTAGCACAGATACGCAGTATTTT.

The gene calls are TRBV18 and TRBJ1-6; D call uncertain. Trimming removed 5 bases at V and 10 bases at J, with 18 bases between. Germline lookup yields CDR1 KGHSH and CDR2 LQKENI. The CDR3 covers 15 residues. The CDR3 region is CASSVHEPNLSPLHF. The CDR3, as DNA: TGTGCCAGCTCAGTACATGAACCGAATCTATCACCCCTCCACTTT.

This clone was detected only a few times. This chain links TRBV29-1 with TRBJ2-2; 8 nucleotides align to TRBD1. Trimming at V came to 7 bases and at J to 2 bases, leaving 3 bases not matched to a gene. The CDR3 consists of 13 residues. In germline, CDR1 is SQVTM, CDR2 ANQGSEA. The CDR3 coding sequence is TGCAGCGCTGGACAGGGCAACACCGGGGAGCTGTTTTTT. It specifies CSAGQGNTGELFF.

The rearrangement links TRBV9 to TRBJ1-2; 11 bases are shared with TRBD1. The CDR3 has 18 amino acids. Trimming cost V 2 bases and J 2 bases; bases outside gene matches: 11. The V gene's germline CDR1 is SGDLS and CDR2 YYNGEE. The chain's CDR3 is CASSVDTRTGGKNYGYTF. DNA of the CDR3: TGTGCCAGCAGCGTGGACACCCGGACAGGGGGCAAAAACTATGGCTACACCTTC.

The chain employs TRBV7-6 and TRBJ2-5; D ambiguous. Trimming shortened V by 2 bases and J by 2 bases, and 9 bases separated the two germline ends. The CDR3 is made up of 14 amino acids. In germline, CDR1 is SGHVS, CDR2 FNYEAQ. The CDR3 sequence is CASSLLGRQETQYF. The CDR3 bases are TGTGCCAGCAGCTTACTCGGCAGGCAAGAGACCCAGTACTTC.

The chain is built from TRBV29-1 and TRBJ2-1; 7 bases match TRBD1. This CDR3 region has 14 residues. V gave up 6 bases and J gave up 7 bases; unmatched junction bases: 12. Germline V gene data show CDR1 as SQVTM and CDR2 as ANQGSEA. The CDR3 DNA reads as TGCAGCGTCAACCGGGACAGCCCTTGGAATGAGCAGTTCTTC. It specifies CSVNRDSPWNEQFF.

This clone was counted a few times. In DNA, the CDR3 is TGTGCCTCATGCGAGGGTATGGCTACTGGAAACACCATATATTTT. Protein product: CASCEGMATGNTIYF. This chain connects TRBV30 to TRBJ1-3; unclear D gene. The germline V gene has CDR1 GTSNPN and CDR2 SVGIG (reference sequence). V lost 7 bases and J 2 bases, leaving 18 bases between the germline ends. This CDR3 is 15 amino acids long.

This clone was counted only a few times. CDR3 in amino acids: CSVETALGTEAFF. Written as DNA, the CDR3 is TGCAGCGTTGAGACGGCTTTGGGCACTGAAGCTTTCTTT. The V call is TRBV29-1, the J call TRBJ1-1; D remains unclear. V was pared by 3 bases and J by 4 bases, with 12 bases between. Germline CDR1 SQVTM, CDR2 ANQGSEA. The CDR3 is 13 residues long.